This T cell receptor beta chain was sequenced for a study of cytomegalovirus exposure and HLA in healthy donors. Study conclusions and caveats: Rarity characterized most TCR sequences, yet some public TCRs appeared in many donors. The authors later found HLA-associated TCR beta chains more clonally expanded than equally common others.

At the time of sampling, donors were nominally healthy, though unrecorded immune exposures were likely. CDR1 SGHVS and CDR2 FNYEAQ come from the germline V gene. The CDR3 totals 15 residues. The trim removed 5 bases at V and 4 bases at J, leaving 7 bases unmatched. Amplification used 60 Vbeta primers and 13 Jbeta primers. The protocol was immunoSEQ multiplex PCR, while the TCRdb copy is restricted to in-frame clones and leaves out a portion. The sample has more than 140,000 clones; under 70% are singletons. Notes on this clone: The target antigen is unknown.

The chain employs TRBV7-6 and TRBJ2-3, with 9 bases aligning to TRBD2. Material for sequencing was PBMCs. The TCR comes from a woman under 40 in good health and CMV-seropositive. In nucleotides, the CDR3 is TGTGCCAGCAGCCGCCGGAGCGGGGGGCCAGATACGCAGTATTTT. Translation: CASSRRSGGPDTQYF. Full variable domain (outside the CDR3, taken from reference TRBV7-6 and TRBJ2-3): GAGVSQSPRYKVTKRGQDVALRCDPISGHVSLYWYRQALGQGPEFLTYFNYEAQQDKSGLPNDRFSAERPEGSISTLTIQRTEQRDSAMYRCASSRRSGGPDTQYFGPGTRLTVL.